This TCR beta chain is drawn from a study of cytomegalovirus exposure and HLA in healthy donors. As to this clone: What it recognizes is unknown.

The PCR contained 60 Vbeta and 13 Jbeta primers. This table comes from immunoSEQ multiplex PCR, and its TCRdb copy is limited to in-frame clones, with some not included. The sample has approximately 120,000 clones; around 78% are singletons. The V gene lost 4 bases and the J gene lost 2 bases, with 7 bases spanning the gap. There are 13 residues in the CDR3. The germline gives CDR1 SGDLS, CDR2 YYNGEE. Study-wide findings and caveats: Per published reports, the classifier diagnosed cytomegalovirus status with high specificity and sensitivity. There were several of the most significant clusters that appeared linked to common viral pathogens in a later analysis.

Input material: PBMCs. The TCR comes from a man between 60 and 75 years old in good health and CMV-seropositive. The chain couples TRBV9 to TRBJ1-3; possible D gene TRBD1, 6 bases. CDR3 in amino acids: CASSRDTGNTIYF. For the CDR3, the DNA is TGTGCCAGCAGCCGGGACACTGGAAACACCATATATTTT.